The rows below give T cell receptor beta chains drawn from one sample of a study of cytomegalovirus exposure and HLA in healthy donors. Using immunoSEQ multiplex PCR, the repertoire was profiled, and TCRdb retains in-frame clones only, with some absent. The sample has more than 200,000 clones; 85% to 90% are singletons. The sequencing input was PBMCs. These receptors were taken from a human donor in good health. The CDR3 runs from the conserved cysteine through the conserved F or W. The order of the fields is clone size, V gene, J gene, D gene, CDR3 protein, CDR3 DNA. The D gene is left open where the match is weak. Where a row states a size, it is once, few, many or the class of an expanded clone; other rows omit it.

NA	TRBV5-1	TRBJ2-5	NA	CASSRAGEPETQYF	TGCGCCAGCAGCCGAGCAGGGGAACCGGAGACCCAGTACTTC
once	TRBV2	TRBJ2-1	TRBD1	CASLRTGAPSGEQFF	TGTGCCAGTCTGAGGACAGGGGCCCCGAGCGGCGAGCAGTTCTTC
NA	TRBV10-3	TRBJ2-5	TRBD2	CAIGEEASGREETQYF	TGTGCCATCGGCGAGGAGGCTAGCGGGAGGGAGGAGACCCAGTACTTC
NA	TRBV5-4	TRBJ2-7	NA	CASSPRQPVSLGEQYF	TGTGCCAGCAGCCCCAGACAGCCGGTATCTTTGGGGGAGCAGTACTTC
NA	TRBV5-1	TRBJ2-1	NA	CASNPYSGGDEQFF	TGCGCCAGCAACCCATACTCAGGTGGCGATGAGCAGTTCTTC
NA	TRBV7-2	TRBJ2-7	TRBD2	CASSFRAGVLEQYF	TGTGCCAGCAGCTTCAGAGCGGGAGTACTCGAGCAGTACTTC
NA	TRBV5-1	TRBJ2-7	NA	CASSSTGTYEQYF	TGCGCCAGCAGCTCTACAGGAACCTACGAGCAGTACTTC
NA	TRBV30	TRBJ2-7	NA	CAWSWGDQSYEQYF	TGTGCCTGGAGTTGGGGGGACCAATCGTACGAGCAGTACTTC
NA	TRBV29-1	TRBJ1-4	TRBD1	CSVNPGQGNEKLFF	TGCAGCGTTAACCCGGGACAGGGAAATGAAAAACTGTTTTTT
NA	TRBV7-9	TRBJ2-7	TRBD2	CASSSGLAGPEQYF	TGTGCCAGCAGCTCTGGACTAGCGGGGCCGGAGCAGTACTTC
NA	TRBV27	TRBJ2-1	NA	CASSWDSSSYNEQFF	TGTGCCAGCAGTTGGGACTCGAGCTCCTACAATGAGCAGTTCTTC
once	TRBV28	TRBJ2-7	TRBD1	CASSSIDRGSGSYEQYF	TGTGCCAGCAGCTCTATAGACAGGGGATCGGGGTCCTACGAGCAGTACTTC
NA	TRBV6-5	TRBJ2-7	TRBD1	CASSYSAGGGPDEQYF	TGTGCCAGCAGTTACTCCGCAGGGGGCGGTCCAGACGAGCAGTACTTC
NA	TRBV7-9	TRBJ1-4	TRBD1	CASSSRQGRVEKLFF	TGTGCCAGCAGCTCCCGACAGGGTCGGGTTGAAAAACTGTTTTTT
NA	TRBV4-2	TRBJ2-3	NA	CASSQELRWQADTQYF	TGTGCCAGCAGCCAAGAACTGCGTTGGCAGGCTGATACGCAGTATTTT
NA	TRBV11-1	TRBJ2-1	TRBD2	CASSRTGTSGMAYNEQFF	TGTGCCAGCAGTCGTACGGGGACTAGCGGGATGGCCTACAATGAGCAGTTCTTC
once	TRBV5-1	TRBJ2-7	TRBD1	CASSFGGTGSYEQYF	TGCGCCAGCAGCTTTGGAGGGACAGGGTCCTACGAGCAGTACTTC
NA	TRBV28	TRBJ2-1	TRBD1	CASSWTGEQFF	TGTGCCAGCAGTTGGACAGGCGAGCAGTTCTTC
NA	TRBV6-6	TRBJ2-7	NA	CASAEIGGSYEQYF	TGTGCCAGCGCCGAAATAGGAGGCTCCTACGAGCAGTACTTC
NA	TRBV6-1	TRBJ2-1	TRBD2	CASSEGRGLAGRGEQFF	TGTGCCAGCAGTGAGGGGCGGGGGCTAGCGGGCAGAGGTGAGCAGTTCTTC
NA	TRBV21-1	TRBJ1-5	NA	CASMGGQGYHQPQHF	TGTGCCAGCATGGGGGGACAGGGGTATCATCAGCCCCAGCATTTT
NA	TRBV6-5	TRBJ2-5	NA	CASSYSLGLQETQYF	TGTGCCAGCAGTTACTCGCTAGGCCTACAAGAGACCCAGTACTTC
NA	TRBV18	TRBJ1-5	NA	CASSPAGGNQPQHF	TGTGCCAGCTCACCAGCGGGGGGCAATCAGCCCCAGCATTTT
NA	TRBV15	TRBJ2-7	NA	CATSRDRQGSYEQYF	TGTGCCACCAGCAGAGACCGTCAGGGCAGCTACGAGCAGTACTTC
NA	TRBV7-2	TRBJ2-3	NA	CASSLWKRVTDTQYF	TGTGCCAGCAGCTTATGGAAGCGGGTAACAGATACGCAGTATTTT
NA	TRBV18	TRBJ1-1	NA	CASSQKTDHLTEAFF	TGTGCCAGCTCTCAGAAGACAGATCACCTCACTGAAGCTTTCTTT
NA	TRBV2	TRBJ2-3	NA	CASWRASTDTQYF	TGTGCCTCTTGGCGGGCGAGCACAGATACGCAGTATTTT
NA	TRBV11-2	TRBJ2-5	TRBD1	CASSSRTGDTQYF	TGTGCCAGCAGTTCTAGGACAGGGGATACCCAGTACTTC
NA	TRBV15	TRBJ2-3	NA	CATSPRDSLLTDTQYF	TGTGCCACCAGCCCACGAGACTCCCTTCTCACAGATACGCAGTATTTT
NA	TRBV4-3	TRBJ2-5	NA	CASSQDFAGRETQYF	TGCGCCAGCAGCCAAGATTTTGCGGGGCGAGAGACCCAGTACTTC
NA	TRBV5-1	TRBJ2-5	NA	CASSGGAEETQYF	TGCGCCAGCAGCGGCGGGGCCGAAGAGACCCAGTACTTC
NA	TRBV29-1	TRBJ2-5	TRBD2	CSVGSGRVPETQYF	TGCAGCGTTGGTAGCGGGAGAGTCCCAGAGACCCAGTACTTC
NA	TRBV18	TRBJ2-7	TRBD1	CASSPPGTGGLIFHEQYF	TGTGCCAGCTCACCACCGGGGACAGGGGGCTTGATTTTCCACGAGCAGTACTTC
NA	TRBV7-9	TRBJ2-1	TRBD2	CASRQGLALDEQFF	TGTGCCAGCCGACAGGGACTAGCCCTTGATGAGCAGTTCTTC
NA	TRBV5-1	TRBJ2-1	TRBD2	CASSLSLAGENEQFF	TGCGCCAGCAGCTTGAGCCTAGCGGGAGAGAATGAGCAGTTCTTC
once	TRBV30	TRBJ2-5	TRBD2	CAWISPHWGTSLQEQYF	TGTGCCTGGATTAGTCCCCATTGGGGGACTAGCTTACAGGAGCAGTACTTC
NA	TRBV19	TRBJ2-7	TRBD2	CASSIPGTSGTYEQYF	TGTGCCAGTAGTATACCCGGGACTAGCGGAACCTACGAGCAGTACTTC
NA	TRBV7-2	TRBJ2-7	NA	CASSAGTRYEQYF	TGTGCCAGCAGCGCCGGGACTCGTTACGAGCAGTACTTC
NA	TRBV29-1	TRBJ2-1	TRBD2	CSLKLSGISYNEQFF	TGCAGCCTCAAACTTAGCGGGATCTCCTACAATGAGCAGTTCTTC
few	TRBV7-9	TRBJ1-4	TRBD1	CASSLGIQGNEKLFF	TGTGCCAGCAGCTTGGGAATACAGGGGAATGAAAAACTGTTTTTT
NA	TRBV6-1	TRBJ2-7	NA	CASSEAVNSYEQYF	TGTGCCAGCAGTGAAGCTGTTAACTCCTACGAGCAGTACTTC
NA	TRBV5-6	TRBJ2-5	NA	CASSLQGNQETQYF	TGTGCCAGCAGCTTACAGGGTAACCAAGAGACCCAGTACTTC
NA	TRBV18	TRBJ1-5	NA	CASSRGEGEPQHF	TGTGCCAGCTCCCGGGGGGAGGGAGAGCCCCAGCATTTT
NA	TRBV25-1	TRBJ2-7	NA	CASSATGRYVEQYF	TGTGCCAGCAGTGCGACGGGGAGGTACGTCGAGCAGTACTTC
NA	TRBV5-5	TRBJ1-4	TRBD1	CASSHRGAFEKLFF	TGTGCCAGCAGCCACAGGGGCGCTTTTGAAAAACTGTTTTTT
few	TRBV9	TRBJ2-3	TRBD2	CASSTSGRSTDTQYF	TGTGCCAGCAGCACTAGCGGTAGAAGCACAGATACGCAGTATTTT
NA	TRBV19	TRBJ2-2	NA	CASSGGELFF	TGTGCCAGTAGCGGGGGGGAGCTGTTTTTT